Shown below are 20 T cell receptor beta chains from a single sample sequenced in a study of blood T cell repertoires in COVID-19. Method: immunoSEQ multiplex PCR; TCRdb's copy keeps in-frame clones and lacks some. The sample holds around 300,000 clones, around 86% seen once. The sequenced sample consisted of PBMCs or T cells enriched from blood (not recorded which). Source of these receptors: a woman in her late teens or twenties who had recovered from COVID-19.

The chain links TRBV6-5 to TRBJ1-4, with 8 bases that match TRBD1. The germline V gene encodes CDR1 MNHEY and CDR2 SVGAGI. J was trimmed by 8 bases and V by 4 bases; bases with no gene match: 12. CDR3 length: 16 amino acids. CDR3 sequence reads: CASSFTEDRAKEKLFF. CDR3 sequence (DNA): TGTGCCAGCAGTTTCACTGAGGACAGGGCCAAGGAAAAACTGTTTTTT.

This chain uses TRBV30 with TRBJ1-4, with 7 positions matching TRBD1. This CDR3 has 18 residues. V shed 4 bases, J shed 11 bases, and the junction held 25 bases outside the gene matches. The germline CDR1 and CDR2 sequences are GTSNPN and SVGIG (reference sequence). Here the CDR3 DNA reads TGTGCCTGGACACCCCTCCGGACGGGACAGCGGGTCCTCCGCAAACTGTTTTTT. It is translated as CAWTPLRTGQRVLRKLFF.

The chain joins TRBV25-1 to TRBJ2-1; 9 bases match TRBD2. V lost 3 bases, J lost 8 bases, and 14 bases stayed unmatched. This CDR3 has 17 residues. From germline, CDR1 is MGHDK and CDR2 SYGVNS. This chain's CDR3 is CASSDLFSGGGYHEQFF. The CDR3 region has the DNA TGTGCCAGCAGTGACCTCTTTAGCGGGGGAGGTTACCATGAGCAGTTCTTC.

The gene calls are TRBV9 and TRBJ1-2, with 12 bases fitting TRBD1. The CDR3 contains 16 residues. Germline CDR1 SGDLS, CDR2 YYNGEE. The junction had 7 bases not matched to a gene; V was cut back by 6 bases and J by 1 base. The CDR3 here is CASTAGQGAFNYGYTF. CDR3 coding DNA: TGTGCCAGCACCGCGGGACAGGGGGCTTTTAACTATGGCTACACCTTC.

V usage is TRBV4-3 and J usage is TRBJ2-7; D might be TRBD2 (5 bases). Germline assignment: CDR1 LGHNA and CDR2 YSLEER. Trimming pared 0 bases from V and 9 bases from J, leaving 18 bases between. The CDR3 sequence is 15 residues long. CDR3 protein: CASSQDRAVGLSQYF. CDR3 DNA: TGCGCCAGCAGCCAAGATCGGGCAGTCGGACTCTCGCAGTACTTC.

The CDR3 spells CASSISGTPNEKLFF. The CDR3 DNA follows: TGTGCCAGCAGTATCTCCGGGACACCTAATGAAAAACTGTTTTTT. The rearrangement links TRBV27 to TRBJ1-4; maybe TRBD1 (6 bases). V was cut by 5 bases and J by 3 bases, with 13 bases left in between. In germline, CDR1 is MNHEY, CDR2 SMNVEV (reference sequence). The CDR3 sequence is 15 residues long.

The gene calls are TRBV5-4 and TRBJ1-4, with 7 nucleotides matching TRBD1. Germline trimming cut 4 bases from V and 7 bases from J; bases unmatched to any gene: 10. Germline CDR1 and CDR2: SGHNT and YYREEE (reference sequence). This CDR3 is 15 amino acids long. The CDR3 loop is CASSPAGTVGEKLFF. CDR3 in DNA: TGTGCCAGCAGCCCGGCCGGGACAGTAGGTGAAAAACTGTTTTTT.

The chain has TRBV9 and TRBJ2-3; TRBD2 agrees at 10 bases. Germline values: CDR1 SGDLS, CDR2 YYNGEE. V dropped 2 bases and J dropped 2; count of bases not matched to a gene: 5. This CDR3 comprises 16 residues. The CDR3 here is CASSVLAGVATDTQYF. The CDR3 DNA sequence: TGTGCCAGCAGCGTCCTAGCGGGAGTCGCCACAGATACGCAGTATTTT. The full variable domain, rest sourced from reference TRBV9 and TRBJ2-3, is DSGVTQTPKHLITATGQRVTLRCSPRSGDLSVYWYQQSLDQGLQFLIQYYNGEERAKGNILERFSAQQFPDLHSELNLSSLELGDSALYFCASSVLAGVATDTQYFGPGTRLTVL.

The rearrangement joins TRBV28 to TRBJ1-1, with D unresolved. With 8 bases removed from V and 4 bases from J, the gap between germline ends came to 14 bases. The length of the CDR3 is 13 residues. Germline V CDR1 and CDR2: MDHEN, SYDVKM. The chain's CDR3 is CASRSSAVTEAFF. The CDR3, as DNA: TGTGCCAGCCGGTCCTCGGCGGTCACTGAAGCTTTCTTT.

V gene TRBV29-1 combines with J gene TRBJ2-3; a weak D match, TRBD1 (6 bases). The germline CDR1 and CDR2 sequences are SQVTM and ANQGSEA. The CDR3 extends over 16 amino acids. The ends were cut back, 3 bases at V and 1 base at J, with 17 bases in the middle. CDR3 loop: CSVEGAYKVGTDTQYF. The CDR3 DNA is TGCAGCGTTGAGGGGGCCTACAAGGTGGGCACAGATACGCAGTATTTT.

The V call is TRBV7-9, the J call TRBJ1-5, with D possibly being TRBD1 (5 bases). The CDR3 totals 14 residues. Trimming removed 1 base from V and 6 bases from J, with 10 bases in between. Per germline, CDR1 SEHNR and CDR2 FQNEAQ (reference sequence). CDR3 coding DNA: TGTGCCAGCAGCTTAGAAGGAGGGGCTCAGCCCCAGCATTTT. Translated: CASSLEGGAQPQHF.

The CDR3 bases are TGTGCCAGCAGTTTAAGCAGGGCTAACTATGGCTACACCTTC. Residues: CASSLSRANYGYTF. J is TRBJ1-2 and V is TRBV27; TRBD1 might be the D (5 bases). The CDR3 runs to 14 residues. Between the trimmed V and J ends, which lost 2 bases and 0 bases, there was a span of 7 bases. The V gene's germline CDR1 is MNHEY and CDR2 SMNVEV (reference sequence).

V usage is TRBV7-2 and J usage is TRBJ2-1; 8 nucleotides match TRBD1. CDR3 size: 14 residues. Germline V lookup: CDR1 SGHTA, CDR2 FQGNSA. V trimming: 5 bases; J trimming: 5 bases; junction bases outside the gene matches: 5. The CDR3 DNA sequence: TGTGCCAGCAGCCGGGAACAGGGGGACAATGAGCAGTTCTTC. Protein product: CASSREQGDNEQFF.

This clone was detected many times. The chain recombines TRBV19 with TRBJ2-4; 7 positions agree with TRBD1. This CDR3 contains 18 residues. Germline CDR1 is LNHDA and CDR2 is SQIVND (reference sequence). The trim removed 4 bases at V and 0 bases at J, leaving 12 bases unmatched. The DNA for the CDR3 is TGTGCCAGTAGTAAGGGGGCCACAGGGGCGGTAGCCAAAAACATTCAGTACTTC. Encoded protein: CASSKGATGAVAKNIQYF. Combining the CDR3 with reference TRBV19 and TRBJ2-4 gives the whole variable domain DGGITQSPKYLFRKEGQNVTLSCEQNLNHDAMYWYRQDPGQGLRLIYYSQIVNDFQKGDIAEGYSVSREKKESFPLTVTSAQKNPTAFYLCASSKGATGAVAKNIQYFGAGTRLSVL.

This rearrangement joins TRBV6-5 to TRBJ1-2; D perhaps matches TRBD1 (5 bases). In germline, CDR1 is MNHEY, CDR2 SVGAGI. V shed 5 bases and J shed 8 bases, with 15 bases lying between them. The CDR3 consists of 13 residues. CDR3 in DNA: TGTGCCAGCAGTCCGACAGTGGACGTCGGCTACACCTTC. Translated: CASSPTVDVGYTF.

J is TRBJ2-7 and V is TRBV27; 11 bases match TRBD2. The ends lost 4 bases at V and 5 bases at J; junction bases unmatched: 4. The CDR3 extends over 14 amino acids. The germline V gene encodes CDR1 MNHEY and CDR2 SMNVEV (reference sequence). CDR3 coding DNA: TGTGCCAGCAGTTCGCTAGCGGGAGGAGACGAGCAGTACTTC. It codes for CASSSLAGGDEQYF.

This clone was counted once. The J gene is TRBJ2-2, the V gene TRBV7-7, with TRBD2 identical over 12 bases. Unmatched junction bases numbered 9, after V lost 5 bases and J lost 8 bases. Per germline, CDR1 SSHAT and CDR2 FNYEAQ (reference sequence). The CDR3 spans 16 residues. The CDR3 DNA is TGTGCCAGCAGCCCCCTAGCGGGGGGGACTGATGGGGAGCTGTTTTTT. Its protein is CASSPLAGGTDGELFF.

This chain links TRBV27 with TRBJ2-1; 9 nucleotides agree with TRBD2. CDR3 length: 16 residues. V lost 5 bases and J lost 4; bases outside the gene matches: 9. Germline CDR1 and CDR2: MNHEY and SMNVEV (reference sequence). The CDR3 DNA sequence: TGTGCCAGCAGTCCCGCTGGCGGGGGGGCGTACAATGAGCAGTTCTTC. This gives the protein CASSPAGGGAYNEQFF.

The J gene is TRBJ1-4, the V gene TRBV2, with a weak D call TRBD1 (6 bases). The CDR3 sequence is 15 residues long. The V end was cut by 7 bases, the J end by 0 bases, with 12 bases between. Per the germline V gene, CDR1 is SNHLY and CDR2 is FYNNEI. CDR3 DNA sequence: TGTGCCAGCACTCGAGGACAGTCAACTAATGAAAAACTGTTTTTT. It is translated as CASTRGQSTNEKLFF.

The V call is TRBV18, the J call TRBJ2-1, with 14 positions matching TRBD2. After removal of 6 bases from V and 3 bases from J, the junction contained 13 bases not matched to a gene. Germline lookup yields CDR1 KGHSH and CDR2 LQKENI. This CDR3 is built from 19 residues. The CDR3 DNA sequence: TGTGCCAGCTCGTCGGGACTAGCGGGAGCCCTCGGGATCTACAATGAGCAGTTCTTC. It encodes CASSSGLAGALGIYNEQFF.